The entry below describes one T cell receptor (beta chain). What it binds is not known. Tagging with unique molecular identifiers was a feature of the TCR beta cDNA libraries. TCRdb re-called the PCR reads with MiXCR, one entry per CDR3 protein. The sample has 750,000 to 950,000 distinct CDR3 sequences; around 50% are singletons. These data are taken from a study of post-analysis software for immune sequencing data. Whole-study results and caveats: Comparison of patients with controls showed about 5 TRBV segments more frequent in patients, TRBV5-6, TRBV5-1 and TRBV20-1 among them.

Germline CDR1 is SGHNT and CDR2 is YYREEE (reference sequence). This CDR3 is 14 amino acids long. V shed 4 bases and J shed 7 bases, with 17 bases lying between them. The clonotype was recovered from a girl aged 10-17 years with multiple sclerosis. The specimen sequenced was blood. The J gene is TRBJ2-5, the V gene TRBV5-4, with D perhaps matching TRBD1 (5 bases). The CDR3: CASSTERSQGTQYF. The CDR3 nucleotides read TGTGCCAGCAGCACTGAGAGGTCCCAGGGGACCCAGTACTTC.